Listed here are 10 T cell receptor beta chains from one sample, sequenced in a study of blood T cell repertoires in COVID-19. Data came from immunoSEQ multiplex PCR; TCRdb stores just in-frame clones and leaves some out. The sample includes under 200,000 clones, more than 70% of them seen just once. Sequenced input: peripheral blood. Source of these receptors: an older woman who had recovered from COVID-19.

The V and J genes are TRBV12-3 or TRBV12-4 and TRBJ2-5; D remains unclear. This CDR3 contains 11 residues. V lost 4 bases and J lost 4, with 4 bases in between. CDR3 coding DNA: TGTGCCAGCAGTTGGAGAGAGACCCAGTACTTC. Protein: CASSWRETQYF.

There are a few counts of this clone. The chain couples TRBV28 to TRBJ1-2, with D tentatively TRBD1 (6 bases). CDR3 length: 14 amino acids. V was trimmed by 3 bases and J by 0 bases, leaving 8 bases between them. The V gene's germline CDR1 is MDHEN and CDR2 SYDVKM. CDR3 nucleotides: TGTGCCAGCAGTTTGGGGGGGCCTAACTATGGCTACACCTTC. Amino acid sequence: CASSLGGPNYGYTF.

The rearrangement uses TRBV5-1 and TRBJ2-1, with 12 bases matching TRBD2. The CDR3 sequence is 17 residues long. Germline V gene data show CDR1 as SGHRS and CDR2 as YFSETQ. V shed 4 bases, J shed 0 bases, and the junction held 5 bases outside the gene matches. The CDR3, as DNA: TGCGCCAGCAGCCCACTAGCGGGAGGCCCCTCCTACAATGAGCAGTTCTTC. This gives the protein CASSPLAGGPSYNEQFF.

This clone was counted once. CDR3 region: CASRPGTSGARGNEQFF. Written as DNA, the CDR3 is TGCGCCAGCAGACCAGGGACTAGCGGGGCCCGGGGCAATGAGCAGTTCTTC. The chain employs TRBV5-1 and TRBJ2-1, with 13 bases identical to TRBD2. Trimming cost V 5 bases and J 6 bases; bases outside gene matches: 11. This CDR3 is built from 17 residues. Germline lookup yields CDR1 SGHRS and CDR2 YFSETQ. The complete variable domain, with remaining parts taken from reference TRBV5-1 and TRBJ2-1, reads KAGVTQTPRYLIKTRGQQVTLSCSPISGHRSVSWYQQTPGQGLQFLFEYFSETQRNKGNFPGRFSGRQFSNSRSEMNVSTLELGDSALYLCASRPGTSGARGNEQFFGPGTRLTVL.

CDR3 residues: CAWSVPGTGSGNTIYF. The CDR3 DNA follows: TGTGCCTGGAGTGTACCCGGGACAGGCTCTGGAAACACCATATATTTT. The rearrangement links TRBV30 to TRBJ1-3; 8 bases match TRBD1. The CDR3 sequence is 16 residues long. The germline V gene encodes CDR1 GTSNPN and CDR2 SVGIG (reference sequence). Unmatched junction bases numbered 4, after V lost 0 bases and J lost 0 bases.

The chain has TRBV18 and TRBJ2-1, with TRBD1 identical over 11 bases. Germline-derived CDR1 and CDR2 are KGHSH and LQKENI. The CDR3 runs to 15 residues. V shed 2 bases and J 7 bases; nucleotides not matched to a gene: 4. The CDR3, as DNA: TGTGCCAGCTCACCAGGGACAGGGGGGGAGAATGAGCAGTTCTTC. It codes for CASSPGTGGENEQFF.

The chain joins TRBV2 to TRBJ2-1; 10 bases fit TRBD2. V dropped 3 bases and J dropped 9; count of bases not matched to a gene: 5. The CDR3 has 14 residues. Germline lookup yields CDR1 SNHLY and CDR2 FYNNEI. The CDR3: CASSDSGGAGEQFF. In nucleotides, the CDR3 is TGTGCCAGCAGTGACAGCGGGGGGGCAGGTGAGCAGTTCTTC.

The chain has TRBV6-2 or TRBV6-3 and TRBJ2-7; D gene unclear. The CDR3 is 18 amino acids. Germline V gives CDR1 MNHEY, CDR2 SVGEGT. The ends were cut back, 2 bases at V and 4 bases at J, with 24 bases in the middle. CDR3 protein: CASSYGRGIPLSEYEQYF. Written as DNA, the CDR3 is TGTGCCAGCAGTTACGGTCGCGGCATCCCTCTATCCGAATACGAGCAGTACTTC.

This clone was observed once. The chain employs TRBV7-6 and TRBJ2-1; D is unclear. The CDR3 loop spans 15 amino acids. The V end lost 5 bases, the J end lost 0 bases, and 11 bases lay between the germline ends. Germline CDR1 SGHVS, CDR2 FNYEAQ. The CDR3 is CASSPDSRSYNEQFF. The CDR3 DNA follows: TGTGCCAGCAGCCCCGACTCACGCTCCTACAATGAGCAGTTCTTC.

The rearrangement joins TRBV2 to TRBJ2-1; D possibly corresponds to TRBD1 (5 bases). Trimming left V 7 bases short and J 5 bases short, with 12 bases between. Per germline, CDR1 SNHLY and CDR2 FYNNEI. The CDR3 length is 13 residues. The CDR3 reads CASIPDRNNEQFF. CDR3 DNA: TGTGCCAGCATTCCCGACAGAAACAATGAGCAGTTCTTC.